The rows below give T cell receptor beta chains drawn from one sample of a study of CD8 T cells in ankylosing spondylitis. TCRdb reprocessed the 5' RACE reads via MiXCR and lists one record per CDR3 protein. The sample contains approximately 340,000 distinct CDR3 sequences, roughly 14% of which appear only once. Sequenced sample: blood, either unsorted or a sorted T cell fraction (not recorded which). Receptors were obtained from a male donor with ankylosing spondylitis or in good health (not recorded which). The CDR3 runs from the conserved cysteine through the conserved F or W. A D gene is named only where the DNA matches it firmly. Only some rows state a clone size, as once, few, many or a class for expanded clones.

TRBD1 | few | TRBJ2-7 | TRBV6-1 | CASSRGGTGGFNEQYF | TGTGCCAGCAGTCGAGGGGGGACAGGGGGCTTCAACGAGCAGTACTTC
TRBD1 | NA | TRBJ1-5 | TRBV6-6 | CASSRGQDQPQHF | TGTGCCAGCAGTAGGGGGCAGGATCAGCCCCAGCATTTT
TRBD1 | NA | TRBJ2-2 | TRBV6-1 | CASSVLRTGGLTGELFF | TGTGCCAGCAGTGTCCTAAGGACAGGGGGCCTCACCGGGGAGCTGTTTTTT
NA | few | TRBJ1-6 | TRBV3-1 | CASSQGTNPSPLHF | TGTGCCAGCAGCCAAGGGACGAACCCTTCACCCCTCCACTTT
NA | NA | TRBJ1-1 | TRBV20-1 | CSARQILMNTEAFF | TGCAGTGCTAGACAGATATTAATGAACACTGAAGCTTTCTTT
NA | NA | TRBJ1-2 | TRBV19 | CASSTSPQGRGYTF | TGTGCCAGTAGTACATCTCCACAGGGAAGAGGCTACACCTTC
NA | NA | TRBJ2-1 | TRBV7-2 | CASSPGGPAYNEQFF | TGTGCCAGCAGTCCCGGGGGGCCGGCCTACAATGAGCAGTTCTTC
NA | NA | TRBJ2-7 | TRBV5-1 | CASSWRAGGYEQYF | TGCGCCAGCAGCTGGAGGGCTGGAGGCTACGAGCAGTACTTC
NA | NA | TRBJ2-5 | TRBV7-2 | CASSLGRRQIQETQYF | TGTGCCAGCAGCTTAGGGAGGCGACAGATCCAAGAGACCCAGTACTTC
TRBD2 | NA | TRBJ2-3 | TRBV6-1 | CASGLGGTVEDTQYF | TGTGCCAGCGGCCTGGGGGGGACGGTTGAAGATACGCAGTATTTT
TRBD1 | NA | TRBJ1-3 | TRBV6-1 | CASSGQAGSGNTIYF | TGTGCCAGCAGCGGACAGGCTGGCTCTGGAAACACCATATATTTT
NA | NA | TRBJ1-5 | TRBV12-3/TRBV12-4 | CASSSRARNQPQHF | TGTGCCAGCAGTAGCCGGGCCCGCAATCAGCCCCAGCATTTT
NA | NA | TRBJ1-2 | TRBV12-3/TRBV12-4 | CASSPGSRASYGYTF | TGTGCCAGCAGTCCAGGGTCCAGGGCGAGCTATGGCTACACCTTC
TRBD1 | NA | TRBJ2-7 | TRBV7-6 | CASSITGVAEQYF | TGTGCCAGCAGCATTACAGGGGTGGCCGAGCAGTACTTC
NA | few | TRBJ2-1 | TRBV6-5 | CASSYGRGDLSYNEQFF | TGTGCCAGCAGTTACGGTAGGGGGGATTTGTCCTACAATGAGCAGTTCTTC
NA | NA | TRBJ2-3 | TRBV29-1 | CSVARPLTDTQYF | TGCAGCGTGGCGCGGCCCCTCACAGATACGCAGTATTTT
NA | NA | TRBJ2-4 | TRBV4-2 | CASSQGAAAIQYF | TGTGCCAGCAGCCAAGGCGCGGCAGCCATTCAGTACTTC
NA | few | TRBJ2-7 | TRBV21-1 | CASSKALRDRLSYEQYF | TGTGCCAGCAGCAAAGCGCTTCGTGACCGCCTCTCCTACGAGCAGTACTTC
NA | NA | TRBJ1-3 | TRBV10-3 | CAISGTGKSGNTIYF | TGTGCCATCAGTGGGACTGGGAAGTCTGGAAACACCATATATTTT
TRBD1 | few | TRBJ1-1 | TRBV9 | CASSISGRGGTEAFF | TGTGCCAGCAGCATCTCAGGCAGGGGGGGCACTGAAGCTTTCTTT
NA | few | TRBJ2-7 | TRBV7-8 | CASSLAKDRSEQYF | TGTGCCAGCAGCTTAGCAAAAGACAGATCCGAGCAGTACTTC
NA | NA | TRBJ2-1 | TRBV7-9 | CASSFVQGPYNEQFF | TGTGCCAGCAGCTTTGTCCAGGGACCGTACAATGAGCAGTTCTTC
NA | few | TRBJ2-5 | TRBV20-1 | CSARVAQETQYF | TGCAGTGCTAGAGTAGCCCAAGAGACCCAGTACTTC
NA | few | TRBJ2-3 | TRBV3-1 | CASSPRSGRTDTQYF | TGTGCCAGCAGCCCCCGAAGCGGAAGAACAGATACGCAGTATTTT
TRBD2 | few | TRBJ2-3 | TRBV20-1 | CSATGGARTDTQYF | TGCAGTGCTACCGGGGGGGCACGCACAGATACGCAGTATTTT
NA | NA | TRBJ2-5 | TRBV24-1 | CATSDGRGKETQYF | TGTGCCACCAGTGATGGCAGGGGAAAAGAGACCCAGTACTTC
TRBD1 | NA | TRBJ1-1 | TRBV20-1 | CSAGRDRGLMNTEAFF | TGCAGTGCTGGCCGGGACAGGGGACTCATGAACACTGAAGCTTTCTTT
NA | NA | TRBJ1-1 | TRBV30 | CAWSVRGGRLSLEAFF | TGTGCCTGGAGTGTACGTGGGGGGCGCTTGTCTCTTGAAGCTTTCTTT